The clone carrying this T cell receptor (beta chain) was found once. Its antigen is still unknown. The source of the sample is a study of shared clonotypes between healthy human individuals. Study-wide background: Researchers drew samples from a couple of women and a few men aged 18 to 49. Each donor contributed plates that comprised three CD4 naive, three CD4 memory, two CD8 naive and one CD8 memory. Study results and caveats: Larger estimated richness was generally recorded for naive subsets relative to memory subsets.

Original analysis: ImmunoSEQ output lacked quality scores and full-length reads, limiting matched filtering. Method: immunoSEQ multiplex PCR; TCRdb's copy keeps in-frame clones and lacks some. Clone size and the V and J calls come from that table; the DNA yielded D and trimming. The sample contains 2 million to 3 million clones, 80% to 95% of which appear only once. Unmatched junction bases numbered 6, after V lost 0 bases and J lost 4 bases. The CDR3 has 16 residues. CDR1 and CDR2 from the germline V gene are SGHNT and YENEEA. This receptor was identified in a man between 18 and 35 years old in good health. Some clones in this sample may be carry-over from other donors' samples. The chain uses TRBV11-3 and TRBJ2-1, with 7 positions matching TRBD2. The sequenced sample was naive CD4+ T cells from PBMCs. Described subset: CD45RA+ positively selected. CDR3 amino acids: CASSLEASGGYNEQFF. DNA for the CDR3: TGTGCCAGCAGCTTAGAGGCGTCGGGGGGATACAATGAGCAGTTCTTC.